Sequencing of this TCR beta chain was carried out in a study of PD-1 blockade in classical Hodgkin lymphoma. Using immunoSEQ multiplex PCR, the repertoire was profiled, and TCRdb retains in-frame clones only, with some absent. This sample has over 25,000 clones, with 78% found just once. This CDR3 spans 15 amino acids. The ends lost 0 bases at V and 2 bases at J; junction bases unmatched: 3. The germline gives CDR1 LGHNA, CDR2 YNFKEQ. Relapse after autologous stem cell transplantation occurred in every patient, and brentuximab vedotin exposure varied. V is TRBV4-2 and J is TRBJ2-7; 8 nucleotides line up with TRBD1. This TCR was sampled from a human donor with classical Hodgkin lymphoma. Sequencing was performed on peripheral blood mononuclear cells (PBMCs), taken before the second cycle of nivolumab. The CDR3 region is CASSQDWTGPYEQYF. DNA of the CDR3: TGTGCCAGCAGCCAAGACTGGACAGGGCCCTACGAGCAGTACTTC.